Presented here are 13 T cell receptor beta chains from one specimen sequenced in a study of T cell changes during pregnancy in multiple sclerosis. The table came from immunoSEQ multiplex PCR; TCRdb's copy has only in-frame clones and leaves some out. The sample comprises tens of thousands of clones, approximately 92% of which are singletons, and approximately 1.9% rests with the top ten. This specimen was peripheral blood, taken after pregnancy. The receptors here all came from a female donor with multiple sclerosis, enrolled in a pregnancy study.

This chain uses TRBV10-2 with TRBJ2-7, with 9 bases aligning to TRBD1. The CDR3 is 14 residues long. Unmatched junction bases numbered 3, after V lost 4 bases and J lost 2 bases. Germline CDR1 and CDR2: WSHSY and SAAADI. The CDR3 loop reads CASSGTGDTYEQYF. As DNA, the CDR3 is TGCGCCAGCAGTGGGACAGGGGATACCTACGAGCAGTACTTC.

In DNA form, the CDR3 reads TGTGCCAGCAGCTCTAGCGGGGGGGTCGAGCAGTACTTC. Amino acids: CASSSSGGVEQYF. The rearrangement joins TRBV11-2 to TRBJ2-7, with 12 bases matching TRBD2. Germline CDR1 is SGHAT and CDR2 is FQNNGV. The length of the CDR3 is 13 residues. V shed 4 bases and J 6 bases; nucleotides not matched to a gene: 1.

This rearrangement joins TRBV5-6 to TRBJ1-2; D gene ambiguous. V lost 9 bases and J lost 3, with 18 bases in between. The germline CDR1 and CDR2 sequences are SGHDT and YYEEEE. The CDR3 has 14 residues. CDR3 protein: CATRGQVTHYGYTF. The CDR3, as DNA: TGTGCCACCAGAGGCCAGGTAACACACTATGGCTACACCTTC. Full variable domain (outside the CDR3, taken from reference TRBV5-6 and TRBJ1-2): DAGVTQSPTHLIKTRGQQVTLRCSPKSGHDTVSWYQQALGQGPQFIFQYYEEEERQRGNFPDRFSGHQFPNYSSELNVNALLLGDSALYLCATRGQVTHYGYTFGSGTRLTVV.

A single count supports this clone. The chain joins TRBV6-5 to TRBJ1-5; D is perhaps TRBD1 (5 bases). The germline CDR1 and CDR2 sequences are MNHEY and SVGAGI. The CDR3 totals 15 residues. The ends were cut back, 0 bases at V and 6 bases at J, with 12 bases in the middle. CDR3 protein: CASSYSGLLRQPQHF. CDR3 bases: TGTGCCAGCAGTTACTCGGGGCTCCTGCGTCAGCCCCAGCATTTT.

The chain links TRBV12-5 to TRBJ2-1; TRBD2 might be the D (6 bases). V gave up 2 bases and J gave up 2 bases, with 22 bases separating them. The CDR3 is 19 residues long. In germline, CDR1 is LGHNT, CDR2 FRNRAP. This chain's CDR3 is CASGLPIPPGLGAYNEQFF. DNA for the CDR3: TGTGCTAGTGGTTTGCCCATCCCACCGGGACTCGGCGCCTACAATGAGCAGTTCTTC.

The chain joins TRBV19 to TRBJ1-1; D is undetermined. Trimming shortened V by 6 bases and J by 3 bases, and 11 bases separated the two germline ends. The germline gives CDR1 LNHDA, CDR2 SQIVND (reference sequence). The CDR3 is 13 residues long. In DNA, the CDR3 is TGTGCCAGTAGCCAAAGGGAGGACACTGAAGCTTTCTTT. This codes for CASSQREDTEAFF. The variable domain in full, completed from reference TRBV19 and TRBJ1-1, reads DGGITQSPKYLFRKEGQNVTLSCEQNLNHDAMYWYRQDPGQGLRLIYYSQIVNDFQKGDIAEGYSVSREKKESFPLTVTSAQKNPTAFYLCASSQREDTEAFFGQGTRLTVV.

The rearrangement links TRBV5-1 to TRBJ2-3; 12 bases align to TRBD2. Germline loops: CDR1 SGHRS, CDR2 YFSETQ. J gave up 4 bases and V 4 bases, and 7 bases lay outside the gene matches. The CDR3 loop spans 16 amino acids. The CDR3 reads CASSGMTSGSADTQYF. CDR3 nucleotide sequence: TGCGCCAGCAGCGGGATGACTAGCGGGAGTGCAGATACGCAGTATTTT.

The chain combines TRBV5-1 with TRBJ1-1; the match to TRBD1 covers 7 bases. The CDR3 extends over 14 amino acids. Germline V gives CDR1 SGHRS, CDR2 YFSETQ. The V segment lost 2 bases and the J segment 11 bases; nucleotides outside the gene matches: 12. CDR3 in DNA: TGCGCCAGCAGCTTAGAGACAGGGCAACGATACGCTTTCTTT. Protein product: CASSLETGQRYAFF.

V is TRBV21-1 and J is TRBJ1-5; the table's TRBD1 call for D was not verified on the DNA. TRBV21-1 is a recognized pseudogene. CDR3 length equals 19 residues. CDR3 coding DNA: TGTGCCAGCAGCAAAGTTCAGGGGCCCGAAGGGCGGGTAATGAAGCCCCAGCATTTT. Protein product: CASSKVQGPEGRVMKPQHF.

The chain is built from TRBV9 and TRBJ1-2, with D unclear. Germline CDR1 reads SGDLS; CDR2 reads YYNGEE. V shed 0 bases and J shed 5 bases, with 11 bases lying between them. The CDR3 is 14 amino acids. CDR3 region: CASSVGEGSYGYTF. In nucleotides, the CDR3 is TGTGCCAGCAGCGTAGGAGAGGGCTCTTATGGCTACACCTTC.

The genes are TRBV7-7 and TRBJ2-2; D perhaps matches TRBD2 (6 bases). CDR1 and CDR2 (germline): SSHAT, FNYEAQ (reference sequence). The CDR3 totals 16 residues. V shed 4 bases and J shed 1 base, with 13 bases lying between them. CDR3 sequence (DNA): TGTGCCAGCAGCTCCGGGCGGGACGGGAACACCGGGGAGCTGTTTTTT. Translating it yields CASSSGRDGNTGELFF.

The V and J genes are TRBV5-1 and TRBJ2-3; 7 bases fit TRBD1. Germline V gives CDR1 SGHRS, CDR2 YFSETQ. The CDR3 extends over 14 amino acids. With V trimmed by 4 bases and J by 2 bases, 4 bases remained unmatched. The CDR3 bases are TGCGCCAGCAGCCTCGGGACAGTCACAGATACGCAGTATTTT. It yields the protein CASSLGTVTDTQYF.

J is TRBJ1-5 and V is TRBV6-1; D is possibly TRBD1 (6 bases). There are 16 residues in the CDR3. Trimming shortened V by 3 bases and J by 4 bases, and 16 bases separated the two germline ends. Per the germline V gene, CDR1 is MNHNS and CDR2 is SASEGT. The CDR3 sequence is CASSDGQYIGNQPQHF. In DNA form, the CDR3 reads TGTGCCAGCAGTGACGGACAGTACATCGGGAATCAGCCCCAGCATTTT.